Listed below are T cell receptor beta chains from one sample, sequenced in a study of CD8+ T cells in alopecia areata. The assay was immunoSEQ multiplex PCR, and TCRdb's table has in-frame clones only and misses some. The data contain 150,000 or so clones, about 61% of them seen just once; the ten biggest clones take up 16%. This material consisted of CD4+ T cells sorted from blood, taken at approximately week 60, from a patient treated with tofacitinib. These receptors all stem from a human donor with alopecia areata. The CDR3 runs from the conserved cysteine through the conserved F or W. A D gene is named only where the DNA matches it firmly. Not all rows give a size; the values are once, few, many and, for expanded clones, a class.

abundance | j_gene | v_gene | d_gene | CDR3nt | CDR3aa
- | TRBJ1-6 | TRBV5-6 | - | TGTGCCAGCAGCTTGGCCACAGGGTTAAGGTCACCCCTCCACTTT | CASSLATGLRSPLHF
- | TRBJ2-2 | TRBV5-1 | - | TGCGCCAGCAGTCCCAGGGTTTGGGACACCGGGGAGCTGTTTTTT | CASSPRVWDTGELFF
- | TRBJ1-2 | TRBV6-5 | - | TGTGCCAGCAGTTACTCGGGGACCGGCTACACCTTC | CASSYSGTGYTF
- | TRBJ1-2 | TRBV4-1 | - | TGCGCCAGCAGCCAAGGAGCAATTACAGGGACCGTAGCTAACTATGGCTACACCTTC | CASSQGAITGTVANYGYTF
- | TRBJ2-5 | TRBV7-7 | - | TGTGCTAGCAGCTTAGACACCCAGGGAGAGACCCAGTACTTC | CASSLDTQGETQYF
- | TRBJ1-6 | TRBV11-1 | - | TGTGCCAGCAGTTCAACCAGGGGTAATTCACCCCTCCACTTT | CASSSTRGNSPLHF
few | TRBJ1-4 | TRBV2 | - | TGTGCCAGCAGTCCCGGGACAACTAATGAAAAACTGTTTTTT | CASSPGTTNEKLFF
- | TRBJ1-6 | TRBV2 | - | TGTGCCAGCAGCCAGGACGGGTCACCCCTCCACTTT | CASSQDGSPLHF
- | TRBJ1-4 | TRBV25-1 | TRBD1 | TGTGCAAGACAGGGTCGGGATGAAAAACTGTTTTTT | CARQGRDEKLFF
- | TRBJ1-4 | TRBV25-1 | - | TGTGCCAGCAGTGATGACAGCCTAGTATCAATTAATGAAAAACTGTTTTTT | CASSDDSLVSINEKLFF
- | TRBJ2-5 | TRBV6-6 | - | TGTTCAGGGTACCAAGAGACCCAGTACTTC | CSGYQETQYF
- | TRBJ1-2 | TRBV6-6 | TRBD1 | TGTGCCAGCAGCTCGGACAGGGACTATGGCTACACCTTC | CASSSDRDYGYTF
- | TRBJ1-1 | TRBV4-1 | - | TGCGCCAGCAGCCAAGAGACAGGTTGGGCTTTCTTT | CASSQETGWAFF
- | TRBJ2-1 | TRBV15 | TRBD1 | TGTGCCACCAGCAGAGGACAGGGGTACGGTGAGCAGTTCTTC | CATSRGQGYGEQFF
once | TRBJ2-6 | TRBV25-1 | - | TGTGCCAGCAGTGAGGAGGCCTCTGGGGCCAACGTCCTGACTTTC | CASSEEASGANVLTF
- | TRBJ1-5 | TRBV5-6 | - | TGTGCCAGCAGCTGGGGGGGCCGGGGGCCCCAGCATTTT | CASSWGGRGPQHF
- | TRBJ2-3 | TRBV5-1 | - | TGCGCCAGCAGCTTGGAGCGGCGGGGGCCGACAGATACGCAGTATTTT | CASSLERRGPTDTQYF
- | TRBJ2-2 | TRBV6-5 | - | TGTGCCAGCAGTTACGCACAGCACACCGGGGAGCTGTTTTTT | CASSYAQHTGELFF
- | TRBJ1-6 | TRBV29-1 | - | TGCAGCGTTGCAGTGGGGGGGGATTCACCCCTCCACTTT | CSVAVGGDSPLHF
- | TRBJ1-1 | TRBV4-2 | - | TGTGCCAGCAGCCAACCCGAAAAGGACACTGAAGCTTTCTTT | CASSQPEKDTEAFF
few | TRBJ2-2 | TRBV2 | - | TGTGCCAGCAGGGTAACCCCCGGGGAGCTGTTTTTT | CASRVTPGELFF
- | TRBJ1-6 | TRBV30 | - | TGTGCCTGGACATCCGGGCCTACTCATTCACCCCTCCACTTT | CAWTSGPTHSPLHF
- | TRBJ2-1 | TRBV30 | TRBD2 | TGTGCCTGGAGTCGGTCTAGCGGGGGTTTGAGGTATGAGCAGTTCTTC | CAWSRSSGGLRYEQFF
few | TRBJ2-7 | TRBV7-2 | - | TGTGCCAGCAGCTTAGATCGGGAGCAGTACTTC | CASSLDREQYF
once | TRBJ1-2 | TRBV2 | - | - | CASILDGYHYGYTF
many | TRBJ2-7 | TRBV2 | - | TGTGCCAGCAGTGTCTTGGAAATTTACGAGCAGTACTTC | CASSVLEIYEQYF
- | TRBJ2-7 | TRBV6-1 | - | TGTGCCAGCGAGTACAACTACGAGCAGTACTTC | CASEYNYEQYF
- | TRBJ2-5 | TRBV2 | - | TGTGCCAGCGGACTCGGCGGGGTGGGAGAGACCCAGTACTTC | CASGLGGVGETQYF
few | TRBJ2-7 | TRBV6-5 | - | TGTGCCAGCAGTACGGCGCACTCCTACGAGCAGTACTTC | CASSTAHSYEQYF
- | TRBJ1-2 | TRBV28 | - | TGTGCCAGCAGTTTATTAGACAGGCCTTTCGGGGGCTACACCTTC | CASSLLDRPFGGYTF
few | TRBJ2-3 | TRBV6-5 | - | TGTGCCAGCACAAGGGAGACGCGGGATACGCAGTATTTT | CASTRETRDTQYF
few | TRBJ2-2 | TRBV7-2 | - | TGTGCCAGCAGCTTAGAGGCCCTCGCAGAAAGGACCGGGGAGCTGTTTTTT | CASSLEALAERTGELFF
- | TRBJ2-7 | TRBV18 | TRBD1 | TGTGCCAGCAGGACCGGGACAGGGGGATACGAGCAGTACTTC | CASRTGTGGYEQYF
- | TRBJ2-7 | TRBV6-5 | - | TGTGCCAGCAGTTACTCTTCTAATCCCGGAGGTTACGAGCAGTACTTC | CASSYSSNPGGYEQYF
- | TRBJ2-1 | TRBV27 | - | TGTGCCAGCAGTCCCCGGACTGGCTCCTACAATGAGCAGTTCTTC | CASSPRTGSYNEQFF
- | TRBJ1-6 | TRBV9 | TRBD1 | TGTGCCAGCAGCGTAGGGCCTGCTGACAGGGTGGGAACCCTCCACTTT | CASSVGPADRVGTLHF
few | TRBJ2-7 | TRBV5-1 | TRBD1 | TGCGCCAGCAGCTTGGGACCCGGGACAGATACCTACGAGCAGTACTTC | CASSLGPGTDTYEQYF
- | TRBJ2-5 | TRBV5-1 | - | TGCGCCAGCAGCTTCGACGAGACCCAGTACTTC | CASSFDETQYF
- | TRBJ2-3 | TRBV9 | - | TGTGCCAGCAGCCCAAGGGACACCTTCACAGATACGCAGTATTTT | CASSPRDTFTDTQYF